This T cell receptor (beta chain) was identified in a study of blood T cell repertoires in COVID-19. Measured with immunoSEQ multiplex PCR; TCRdb has only the in-frame clones, and not every one. The data contain roughly 300,000 clones, 86% of them singletons. In germline, CDR1 is SGHAT, CDR2 FQNNGV. The CDR3 has 13 amino acids. Trimming cost V 10 bases and J 10 bases, with 17 bases left between them. The rearrangement joins TRBV11-2 to TRBJ1-6; D uncertain. Sequencing was carried out using peripheral blood. The origin of this receptor is a woman in her thirties with COVID-19, enrolled during active disease. CDR3 sequence (DNA): TGTGCCACCCGACGGACGGGGAGGTCACCCCTCCACTTT. This codes for CATRRTGRSPLHF.